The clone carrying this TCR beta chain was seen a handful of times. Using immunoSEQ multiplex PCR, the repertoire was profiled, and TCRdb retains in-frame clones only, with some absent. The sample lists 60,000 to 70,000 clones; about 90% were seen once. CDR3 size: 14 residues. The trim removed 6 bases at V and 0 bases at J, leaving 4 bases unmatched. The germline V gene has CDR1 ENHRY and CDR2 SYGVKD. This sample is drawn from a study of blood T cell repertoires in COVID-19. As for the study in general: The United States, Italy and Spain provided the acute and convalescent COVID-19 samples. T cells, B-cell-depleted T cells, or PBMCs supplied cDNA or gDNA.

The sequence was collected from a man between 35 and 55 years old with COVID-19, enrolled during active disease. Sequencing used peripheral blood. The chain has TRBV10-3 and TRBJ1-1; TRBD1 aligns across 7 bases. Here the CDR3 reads CAIRVTGVNTEAFF. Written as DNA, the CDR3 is TGTGCCATCAGGGTAACAGGGGTGAACACTGAAGCTTTCTTT.